This T cell receptor (beta chain) is from a study of CD8+ T cells in alopecia areata. This CDR3 is 15 amino acids long. Germline V gene sequence: CDR1 LGHNA, CDR2 YNFKEQ. V dropped 1 base and J dropped 4 bases, with 11 bases sitting between them. It was cDNA, reverse transcribed from extracted RNA, that served as the sequencing template. Method: immunoSEQ multiplex PCR; TCRdb's copy keeps in-frame clones and lacks some. Found here are about 90,000 clones, roughly 40% of them singletons; the top ten hold around 20%. The treatment here: oral pan-JAK inhibitor, 5-10 mg twice daily. This clone appeared a few times.

The genes are TRBV4-2 and TRBJ1-5; tentative D call: TRBD1 (5 bases). This receptor was identified in a human donor with alopecia areata. The specimen was CD8+ T cells sorted from blood, collected at week 24, from a patient treated with tofacitinib. CDR3 DNA: TGTGCCAGCAGCCAAGCCCAGGGCGTTAATCAGCCCCAGCATTTT. Residues: CASSQAQGVNQPQHF.